The next 8 T cell receptor beta chains were all read from a single sample in a study of healthy donors' naive CD4 and CD8 T cells. A linear amplification protocol produced the TCR libraries from roughly 550 ng of total RNA. Using its own MiXCR run on the reads, TCRdb lists one record per CDR3 protein. Seen here are 180,000 or so distinct CDR3 sequences, about four fifths observed once, and the top ten hold about 2.1%. Material for sequencing was naive CD4+ and CD8+ T cells sorted from blood, pooled from several donors. These receptor sequences come from a pool of human donors in good health; the sample pools cells from several healthy donors.

The chain has TRBV6-5 and TRBJ1-2; D is possibly TRBD1 (5 bases). The CDR3 consists of 16 residues. Per the germline V gene, CDR1 is MNHEY and CDR2 is SVGAGI. V was shortened by 5 bases and J by 0 bases, with 16 bases between the two germline ends. CDR3 DNA: TGTGCCAGCAGTCGCCAACCGCCGACAGCTAACTATGGCTACACCTTC. Translating it yields CASSRQPPTANYGYTF.

The genes are TRBV19 and TRBJ2-7, with D uncertain. Germline loops: CDR1 LNHDA, CDR2 SQIVND (reference sequence). The CDR3 consists of 12 residues. V was cut by 5 bases and J by 7 bases, with 12 bases left in between. This chain's CDR3 is CASSLGTREQYF. The CDR3 bases are TGTGCCAGTAGTTTGGGAACCAGGGAGCAGTACTTC.

The chain has TRBV29-1 and TRBJ2-7; the D gene is possibly TRBD1 (6 bases). The CDR3 covers 13 residues. Germline V CDR1 and CDR2: SQVTM, ANQGSEA. V was cut by 6 bases and J by 0 bases, with 12 bases left in between. CDR3 loop: CSVVAGDSYEQYF. The CDR3 DNA follows: TGCAGCGTGGTGGCAGGGGACTCCTACGAGCAGTACTTC.

The gene calls are TRBV29-1 and TRBJ2-1, with 9 nucleotides matching TRBD2. The CDR3 length is 14 residues. The germline gives CDR1 SQVTM, CDR2 ANQGSEA. With 6 bases clipped from V and 6 bases from J, the junction kept 9 bases outside the gene matches. DNA of the CDR3: TGCAGCGTCGGACCGGGACTAGCTGGCAATGAGCAGTTCTTC. Translating gives CSVGPGLAGNEQFF.

This clonotype was seen just once. The chain links TRBV6-5 to TRBJ2-7, with a tentative D call TRBD1 (5 bases). Germline V gene sequence: CDR1 MNHEY, CDR2 SVGAGI. V was trimmed by 5 bases and J by 4 bases, leaving 15 bases between them. CDR3 length equals 14 residues. CDR3 amino acids: CASSPQGRLYEQYV. The CDR3 DNA follows: TGTGCCAGCAGTCCCCAGGGCAGGTTATACGAGCAGTACGTC.

This clonotype has more than one count but fewer than ten. This chain uses TRBV19 with TRBJ2-1; D is unresolved. The V end was cut by 6 bases, the J end by 5 bases, with 8 bases between. Germline values: CDR1 LNHDA, CDR2 SQIVND (reference sequence). CDR3 length equals 12 residues. The CDR3 spells CASRWLNNEQFF. The CDR3 DNA sequence: TGTGCCAGTAGATGGCTTAACAATGAGCAGTTCTTC.

This chain uses TRBV6-5 with TRBJ2-5, with TRBD1 matching over 7 bases. In germline, CDR1 is MNHEY, CDR2 SVGAGI. There are 14 residues in the CDR3. The ends lost 3 bases at V and 9 bases at J; junction bases unmatched: 10. CDR3 loop: CASSYSGTEMPQYF. CDR3 nucleotides: TGTGCCAGCAGTTATTCCGGGACAGAGATGCCCCAGTACTTC.

This chain connects TRBV6-5 to TRBJ1-2; no clear D gene. V was trimmed by 2 bases and J by 5 bases, leaving 9 bases between them. The length of the CDR3 is 13 residues. Germline assignment: CDR1 MNHEY and CDR2 SVGAGI. The CDR3 here is CASSYDLSYGYTF. CDR3 coding DNA: TGTGCCAGCAGTTACGACCTATCATATGGCTACACCTTC.